A selection of T cell receptor beta chains follows, all from one sample in a study of cytomegalovirus exposure and HLA in healthy donors. TCRdb's copy holds only in-frame clones and misses some; the assay was immunoSEQ multiplex PCR. The data hold hundreds of thousands of clones, with about 80% observed a single time. The sequencing input was PBMCs. These receptors were taken from a man between 18 and 35 years old in good health and CMV-seronegative. CDR3s include the opening cysteine and the closing phenylalanine or tryptophan.

CASTDSGRAYEQYF	TRBV5-8	TRBJ2-7
CASSSDVQGQNTEAFF	TRBV7-3	TRBJ1-1
CASSPQGREVDNEQFF	TRBV5-1	TRBJ2-1
CAWSAGGWGAFF	TRBV30	TRBJ1-1
CASRTSGSYEQYF	TRBV25-1	TRBJ2-7
CASSANRDEDSPLHF	TRBV5-1	TRBJ1-6
CASSESASSYEQYF	TRBV5-6	TRBJ2-7
CASSAGDRGGLGTEAFF	TRBV9	TRBJ1-1
CASSIDLGGGTEAFF	TRBV19	TRBJ1-1
CSAEEETQYF	TRBV20-1	TRBJ2-5
CASSASVANTGELFF	TRBV9	TRBJ2-2
CASSYTSGVTYEQYF	TRBV27	TRBJ2-7
CASMGRGKAGYTF	TRBV6-5	TRBJ1-2
CAWSVDQIQGYTF	TRBV30	TRBJ1-2
CASSLPVGQADTEAFF	TRBV5-4	TRBJ1-1
CSVEGDRGRKTQYF	TRBV29-1	TRBJ2-5
CASSAGLNTEAFF	TRBV19	TRBJ1-1
CASKGHYSNQPQHF	TRBV2	TRBJ1-5